These T cell receptor beta chains were read from a single sample in a study of monozygotic twins with inflammatory bowel disease. Reanalyzing the 5' RACE reads, TCRdb keeps one entry per CDR3 protein, without DNA. Its table lists around 200,000 distinct CDR3 sequences. The material sequenced was blood. Receptor source: a human donor with ulcerative colitis or Crohn's disease, or a healthy co-twin of an affected twin (not recorded which). The CDR3 runs from the conserved cysteine through the conserved F or W.

j_gene	v_gene	CDR3aa
TRBJ2-3	TRBV20-1	CSASRGLATDTQYF
TRBJ1-2	TRBV6-5	CASSYSTGAYGYTF
TRBJ2-5	TRBV12-3/TRBV12-4	CASSPRRGHVGGTQYF
TRBJ2-1	TRBV7-7	CASSARAGTSPYNEQFF
TRBJ2-1	TRBV20-1	CSAPTRQGAGNEQFF
TRBJ1-2	TRBV7-2	CASSLQGTAEDGYTF
TRBJ2-3	TRBV4-2	CASSQDGRGTDTQYF
TRBJ2-3	TRBV20-1	CSAPPTPTDTQYF
TRBJ2-5	TRBV7-9	CASSIGQYQETQYF
TRBJ1-1	TRBV4-1	CASSDTGKTEAFF
TRBJ1-1	TRBV5-1	CASSLLEMNTEAFF
TRBJ2-5	TRBV13	CASSPRWHETQYF
TRBJ2-1	TRBV7-9	CASSFPEGSYNEQFF
TRBJ2-3	TRBV10-3	CAISDSGSDTQYF
TRBJ1-5	TRBV5-1	CASSLGETSNQPQHF
TRBJ1-5	TRBV5-5	CASSLDRSNQPQHF
TRBJ2-1	TRBV5-6	CASSPYGNEQFF
TRBJ2-2	TRBV7-8	CASSLAGGAITGELFF
TRBJ1-4	TRBV5-1	CASSGGQGQEKLFF
TRBJ1-1	TRBV12-3/TRBV12-4	CATRGRQNTEAFF
TRBJ1-2	TRBV2	CAGRVIAGYTF
TRBJ1-3	TRBV18	CASSAYGDLIRSGNTIYF
TRBJ2-1	TRBV20-1	CSARDFRGGVEFF
TRBJ2-2	TRBV5-1	CASSPNLTGGTGELFF
TRBJ2-1	TRBV12-3/TRBV12-4	CASTRGYNEQFF